The 27 T cell receptor beta chains in this list originate from one sample, sequenced in a study of blood T cell repertoires in COVID-19. Using immunoSEQ multiplex PCR, the repertoire was profiled, and TCRdb retains in-frame clones only, with some absent. This table has approximately 300,000 clones, 75% to 90% appearing once. The sequencing sample was made of peripheral blood. These receptors were taken from a young man with active or convalescent COVID-19.

This chain links TRBV14 with TRBJ2-2, with TRBD1 matching 8 bases. V lost 2 bases, J lost 4 bases, and 6 bases stayed unmatched. From germline, CDR1 is SGHDN and CDR2 FVKESK. CDR3 size: 16 residues. For the CDR3, the DNA is TGTGCCAGCAGCCAAAGGACAGGGTCAAGCACCGGGGAGCTGTTTTTT. Residues: CASSQRTGSSTGELFF. Full variable domain (outside the CDR3, taken from reference TRBV14 and TRBJ2-2): EAGVTQFPSHSVIEKGQTVTLRCDPISGHDNLYWYRRVMGKEIKFLLHFVKESKQDESGMPNNRFLAERTGGTYSTLKVQPAELEDSGVYFCASSQRTGSSTGELFFGEGSRLTVL.

This clone was found once. The chain is built from TRBV7-2 and TRBJ1-6; D not resolved. Germline CDR1 is SGHTA and CDR2 is FQGNSA. This CDR3 is 14 amino acids long. Trimming took off 2 bases at V and 5 bases at J, with 7 bases between the two ends. CDR3 bases: TGTGCCAGCAGCTTAATACAGAATAATTCACCCCTCCACTTT. Translation gives CASSLIQNNSPLHF. The whole variable domain, filled in from reference TRBV7-2 and TRBJ1-6, reads GAGVSQSPSNKVTEKGKDVELRCDPISGHTALYWYRQSLGQGLEFLIYFQGNSAPDKSGLPSDRFSAERTGGSVSTLTIQRTQQEDSAVYLCASSLIQNNSPLHFGNGTRLTVT.

This chain links TRBV2 with TRBJ2-2; 11 bases are a match to TRBD1. Trimming cost V 4 bases and J 7 bases; bases outside gene matches: 5. The CDR3 runs to 15 residues. Germline V gene sequence: CDR1 SNHLY, CDR2 FYNNEI. CDR3 region: CASSAWTGGIGELFF. The CDR3, as DNA: TGTGCCAGCAGTGCATGGACAGGGGGCATCGGGGAGCTGTTTTTT.

This rearrangement joins TRBV7-2 to TRBJ2-1, with D hard to call. V lost 2 bases, J lost 9 bases, and 14 bases lay in between. CDR3 length equals 14 residues. Germline-derived CDR1 and CDR2 are SGHTA and FQGNSA. This chain's CDR3 is CASSLQDIRSEQFF. CDR3 nucleotide sequence: TGTGCCAGCAGCTTACAAGACATCAGGTCTGAGCAGTTCTTC. Full variable domain (remainder filled in from reference TRBV7-2 and TRBJ2-1): GAGVSQSPSNKVTEKGKDVELRCDPISGHTALYWYRQSLGQGLEFLIYFQGNSAPDKSGLPSDRFSAERTGGSVSTLTIQRTQQEDSAVYLCASSLQDIRSEQFFGPGTRLTVL.

The CDR3 loop is CATSIGHGQIEGNTIYF. In DNA, the CDR3 is TGTGCCACCAGCATTGGGCATGGACAGATAGAAGGAAACACCATATATTTT. The chain carries TRBV15 and TRBJ1-3; D possibly corresponds to TRBD1 (6 bases). CDR1 is LNHNV, CDR2 YYDKDF, per germline (reference sequence). Trimming shortened V by 4 bases and J by 4 bases, and 20 bases separated the two germline ends. This CDR3 has 17 residues.

This clone was found once. V usage is TRBV11-2 and J usage is TRBJ2-3; 12 bases fit TRBD2. This CDR3 has 16 amino acids. The trim removed 4 bases at V and 2 bases at J, leaving 4 bases unmatched. Per the germline V gene, CDR1 is SGHAT and CDR2 is FQNNGV. CDR3 nucleotide sequence: TGTGCCAGCAGCTCACTAGCGGGGGGCCCCACAGATACGCAGTATTTT. Amino acids: CASSSLAGGPTDTQYF.

In DNA, the CDR3 is TGTGCCAGTAGTATTGGTCGGGGACTAGCGGGAGGGCGGGAGACCCAGTACTTC. Translation: CASSIGRGLAGGRETQYF. The chain has TRBV19 and TRBJ2-5, with TRBD2 matching 16 bases. The V and J ends lost 3 bases and 5 bases, in that order; junction bases with no gene match: 9. Germline CDR1 and CDR2: LNHDA and SQIVND (reference sequence). This CDR3 comprises 18 residues.

The chain recombines TRBV10-2 with TRBJ1-4; D call uncertain. Germline V CDR1 and CDR2: WSHSY, SAAADI. Trimming removed 3 bases from V and 7 bases from J, with 9 bases in between. CDR3 length: 13 amino acids. CDR3 in DNA: TGCGCCAGCAGTGAAGGGCGGGGTGAAAAACTGTTTTTT. This codes for CASSEGRGEKLFF.

V is TRBV6-5 and J is TRBJ1-6; possible D gene TRBD1, 5 bases. Trimming pared 4 bases from V and 6 bases from J, leaving 13 bases between. Germline V gene lookup returns CDR1 MNHEY and CDR2 SVGAGI. This CDR3 is 15 amino acids long. As DNA, the CDR3 is TGTGCCAGCAGTTTATGGGTCGGGGGTAATTCACCCCTCCACTTT. Protein sequence: CASSLWVGGNSPLHF.

The CDR3 coding sequence is TGTGCCAGCAGTTCCTGGACTTATGGCTACACCTTC. Protein: CASSSWTYGYTF. The chain is built from TRBV6-5 and TRBJ1-2, with D unresolved. This CDR3 has 12 residues. Germline loops: CDR1 MNHEY, CDR2 SVGAGI. Trimming pared 4 bases from V and 5 bases from J, leaving 8 bases between.

The table lists this clone with a count of one. The chain is built from TRBV11-2 and TRBJ2-7; D is unclear. The germline gives CDR1 SGHAT, CDR2 FQNNGV. The CDR3 consists of 13 residues. The V end was cut by 5 bases, the J end by 4 bases, with 12 bases between. CDR3 residues: CASSPGIRYEQYF. CDR3 bases: TGTGCCAGCAGCCCCGGAATCAGGTACGAGCAGTACTTC.

This clone was seen a single time. This chain connects TRBV14 to TRBJ2-3; 10 nucleotides line up with TRBD2. Trimming cost V 4 bases and J 2 bases; bases outside gene matches: 3. The CDR3 has 15 amino acids. The germline gives CDR1 SGHDN, CDR2 FVKESK. As DNA, the CDR3 is TGTGCCAGCAGCCTCCTAGCGGGGGACACAGATACGCAGTATTTT. This translates into CASSLLAGDTDTQYF. The variable domain in full, with the rest retrieved from reference TRBV14 and TRBJ2-3, is EAGVTQFPSHSVIEKGQTVTLRCDPISGHDNLYWYRRVMGKEIKFLLHFVKESKQDESGMPNNRFLAERTGGTYSTLKVQPAELEDSGVYFCASSLLAGDTDTQYFGPGTRLTVL.

The chain combines TRBV5-1 with TRBJ2-5, with D tentatively TRBD1 (6 bases). Germline assignment: CDR1 SGHRS and CDR2 YFSETQ. The CDR3 is 14 residues long. The V gene lost 0 bases and the J gene lost 3 bases, with 9 bases spanning the gap. Here the CDR3 DNA reads TGCGCCAGCAGCTTGGAAAACAGGGAAGAGACCCAGTACTTC. It yields the protein CASSLENREETQYF.

This chain joins TRBV5-1 and TRBJ2-7; 14 nucleotides agree with TRBD2. CDR1 is SGHRS and CDR2 is YFSETQ in the germline V gene. With V trimmed by 4 bases and J by 0 bases, 9 bases remained unmatched. CDR3 length: 18 amino acids. Here the CDR3 reads CASSAGTSGGPSSYEQYF. The CDR3 DNA reads as TGCGCCAGCAGCGCGGGGACTAGCGGGGGCCCGAGCTCCTACGAGCAGTACTTC.

The gene calls are TRBV2 and TRBJ2-7; 9 positions match TRBD1. V trimming: 7 bases; J trimming: 2 bases; junction bases outside the gene matches: 3. Germline values: CDR1 SNHLY, CDR2 FYNNEI. This CDR3 region has 13 residues. The CDR3 protein is CASNRGPTYEQYF. In nucleotides, the CDR3 is TGTGCCAGCAACAGGGGGCCTACCTACGAGCAGTACTTC.

This chain joins TRBV2 and TRBJ2-7, with D perhaps matching TRBD1 (6 bases). The CDR3 covers 12 residues. Between the trimmed V and J ends, which lost 11 bases and 5 bases, there was a span of 16 bases. From germline, CDR1 is SNHLY and CDR2 FYNNEI. The CDR3 loop reads CASQGQVDEQYF. CDR3 nucleotide sequence: TGTGCCTCACAGGGTCAGGTGGACGAGCAGTACTTC.

The chain carries TRBV21-1 and TRBJ2-1; TRBD2, as called in the table, went unchecked against the DNA. TRBV21-1 is noted as a pseudogene. CDR3 length: 15 amino acids. CDR3 sequence reads: CASLLPAGSYNEQFF. For the CDR3, the DNA is TGTGCCAGCCTACTTCCCGCGGGCTCCTACAATGAGCAGTTCTTC.

The sample holds a few counts of this clone. This sequence joins TRBV9 and TRBJ1-4; 11 nucleotides agree with TRBD1. The CDR3 sequence is 17 residues long. The germline V gene encodes CDR1 SGDLS and CDR2 YYNGEE. Trimming took 4 bases from V and 3 from J; bases not matched to a gene: 8. Here the CDR3 DNA reads TGTGCCAGCAGCTACGGGACAGGGGGTAGTGCTAATGAAAAACTGTTTTTT. Its translation: CASSYGTGGSANEKLFF.

The rearrangement links TRBV19 to TRBJ2-7; 8 nucleotides agree with TRBD1. The length of the CDR3 is 14 residues. The ends lost 3 bases at V and 2 bases at J; junction bases unmatched: 3. Germline V gene sequence: CDR1 LNHDA, CDR2 SQIVND (reference sequence). CDR3: CASSIEGQAYEQYF. As DNA, the CDR3 is TGTGCCAGTAGTATCGAGGGACAGGCCTACGAGCAGTACTTC.

The CDR3 coding sequence is TGTGCCAGCAGCGACGGGACTTCATCCTACGAGCAGTACTTC. This gives the protein CASSDGTSSYEQYF. The V gene is TRBV7-9, the J gene TRBJ2-7; D perhaps matches TRBD2 (6 bases). This CDR3 is 14 amino acids long. Germline V gene data show CDR1 as SEHNR and CDR2 as FQNEAQ (reference sequence). The V gene lost 5 bases and the J gene lost 1 base, with 12 bases spanning the gap.

The chain has TRBV6-5 and TRBJ1-5, with TRBD1 as a possible D gene (6 bases). V lost 7 bases and J 0 bases, leaving 13 bases between the germline ends. Germline V CDR1 and CDR2: MNHEY, SVGAGI. CDR3 length: 15 residues. The CDR3 DNA sequence: TGTGCCAGCATCAGGGACACTGATAGCAATCAGCCCCAGCATTTT. Encoded protein: CASIRDTDSNQPQHF.

This clone was recorded many times. In the same sample, other DNA sequences code for this CDR3. The V gene is TRBV10-2, the J gene TRBJ2-2; 13 nucleotides align to TRBD2. From germline, CDR1 is WSHSY and CDR2 SAAADI. This CDR3 comprises 15 residues. The V gene end was trimmed by 10 bases and the J gene end by 5 bases; junction bases not matched to a gene: 7. The CDR3, as DNA: TGCGCCACCACTAGCGGGAGGGCCTATACCGGGGAGCTGTTTTTT. Translation gives CATTSGRAYTGELFF.

J is TRBJ1-6 and V is TRBV27; TRBD1 aligns across 7 bases. This CDR3 is 15 amino acids long. CDR1 is MNHEY and CDR2 is SMNVEV in the germline V gene (reference sequence). After removal of 1 base from V and 9 bases from J, the junction contained 6 bases not matched to a gene. CDR3 amino acids: CASSLYSGGTSPLHF. The DNA of the CDR3 is TGTGCCAGCAGTTTATACTCAGGGGGTACTTCACCCCTCCACTTT.

The rearrangement joins TRBV2 to TRBJ2-7, with D possibly being TRBD2 (5 bases). Trimming shortened V by 7 bases and J by 2 bases, and 18 bases separated the two germline ends. The germline V gene encodes CDR1 SNHLY and CDR2 FYNNEI. The CDR3 has 15 amino acids. As DNA, the CDR3 is TGTGCCAGCACCGACCCGGGGAGTCGTCCCTACGAGCAGTACTTC. The encoded protein is CASTDPGSRPYEQYF.

The genes are TRBV18 and TRBJ2-1; 7 positions agree with TRBD1. The CDR3 runs to 16 residues. The V segment lost 4 bases and the J segment 2 bases; nucleotides outside the gene matches: 8. The germline V gene encodes CDR1 KGHSH and CDR2 LQKENI. The CDR3 DNA sequence: TGTGCCAGCTCACTGGATAGGGGGCGTACCTACAATGAGCAGTTCTTC. Its protein is CASSLDRGRTYNEQFF.

The chain has TRBV6-5 and TRBJ2-3; possible D gene TRBD1, 5 bases. The CDR3 covers 13 residues. The germline V and J ends were trimmed by 8 bases and 5 bases, with 14 bases remaining between them. Germline V lookup: CDR1 MNHEY, CDR2 SVGAGI. The CDR3 bases are TGTGCCAGCCTAGGGGCCCTAAAAGATACGCAGTATTTT. It translates to CASLGALKDTQYF.

This chain links TRBV28 with TRBJ2-7; D is possibly TRBD1 (6 bases). CDR3 length equals 14 residues. Trimming pared 7 bases from V and 7 bases from J, leaving 20 bases between. Germline CDR1 is MDHEN and CDR2 is SYDVKM. The DNA for the CDR3 is TGTGCCAGCACTTCTACAGGGTCATTAGGAGAGCAGTACTTC. Protein: CASTSTGSLGEQYF.